This T cell receptor beta chain was observed in a study of blood T cell repertoires in COVID-19. At the level of the study: Sources were T cells, B-cell-depleted T cells, or PBMCs; the material itself was cDNA or gDNA.

Method: immunoSEQ multiplex PCR; TCRdb's copy keeps in-frame clones and lacks some. Among about 140,000 clones, about nine tenths were seen once, and the ten largest hold under 3%. This CDR3 is 19 amino acids long. The germline gives CDR1 SGHAT, CDR2 FQNNGV. V dropped 0 bases and J dropped 0; count of bases not matched to a gene: 10. What was sequenced was peripheral blood. The receptor was derived from a human donor with COVID-19, enrolled during active disease. The donor label of this sample is uncertain. The chain uses TRBV11-2 and TRBJ2-1; 8 bases are a match to TRBD2. In DNA, the CDR3 is TGTGCCAGCAGCTTAGATTATACTAGCGGAGTCAGCTCCTACAATGAGCAGTTCTTC. Translation gives CASSLDYTSGVSSYNEQFF.